The sequence of this T cell receptor (beta chain) was determined in a study of beta chain features in type 1 diabetes (dated by TCRdb to the late 2010s). Study-wide context: Mean age, gender distribution, total cell number and subset yield did not differ between patients and healthy donors. Across all samples, 107,917,701 sorted cells were examined, and cell number per subset correlated strongly with RNA yield. The study compared the TCRB repertoires of sorted circulating CD4+ T cell subsets in recently diagnosed type 1 diabetes patients with those in matched healthy donors. Regulatory and stem cell-like memory subsets were isolated from only 8 patients and roughly 8 healthy donors, whereas naive and central memory subsets came from all 30 or so donors. What the work shows at the level of the full study, not this receptor alone: Sequencing cDNA rather than genomic DNA could over-represent highly expressing activated cells, although activation and CD3 levels did not differ between groups. A moderate but significant shortening of TCRB CDR3 length was observed in type 1 diabetes patients in all four CD4+ subsets. Naive, central memory and regulatory TCRB repertoires appeared to be more similar among patients than among healthy donors. HLA sub-analyses involved small numbers of individuals, so any influence of HLA type on TCRB rearrangement remained unresolved. At VDJ recombination sites, type 1 diabetes patients had fewer insertions and more deleted nucleotides, which implies abnormalities in thymic rearrangement. PCR may preferentially amplify shorter templates, but because patient and control samples were amplified and corrected together, any resulting skew would affect both groups equally.

As for this clone: It lacks a known antigen. The sample holds no much larger clone one base away, and base qualities are not on file.

All of the isolated RNA was reverse transcribed with the High Capacity cDNA Reverse Transcription Kit, so expressed TCRB transcripts were sequenced. Deep immunoSEQ sequencing was performed on naive, central memory and regulatory T cell samples, with an average of around 3.5 million total reads per sample. After sorted cells were lysed in RLT buffer, RNA was extracted with DNase-treated RNeasy Micro or Mini kits, with the choice depending on cell number. Each cell subset was processed separately to prevent cross-contamination, with patient and healthy donor samples processed together. TCRB sequences were amplified from cDNA with the immunoSEQ multiplex PCR, producing 87-bp fragments spanning the CDR3 region. The amplicons were sequenced using the Illumina HiSeq platform. In the original analysis: Synthetic template baselines were used to correct PCR bias computationally, reads within Hamming distance 2 were collapsed, and singletons that could not be merged were discarded. Reads were aligned against IMGT so that V, D and J genes, CDR3 length and insertions or deletions at six rearrangement sites could be assigned. Within each subset, clonotype counts were normalized to the number of sorted cells before true diversity and Gini coefficients were calculated with the tcR R package. Repertoire sharing was quantified using the overlap coefficient calculated on TCRB nucleotide sequences. Out-of-frame TCRB sequences from naive cells were analyzed to stand in for the pre-selection repertoire. The table comes from immuneACCESS by way of TCRdb, which keeps in-frame sequences with V and J called. Part of the clones is missing from these tables; in studies checked, under half for an unresolved V gene and the rest for unknown reasons. V and J calls and clone size are copied from that table; D and trimming were computed from the DNA. Counted in this sample were around 250,000 clones; approximately 15% of them appeared once. The top ten clonotypes cover under 0.02% of the sample.

A single peripheral blood draw of about 116 mL on average was collected from each donor into heparinised tubes. A BD FACSAria II and a panel including CD45RO, CCR7, CD25, CD127, CD95 and CD27 were used to sort naive, central memory, regulatory and stem cell-like memory CD4+ T cells. All sorted populations exceeded 95% purity. PBMCs were separated immediately by Lymphoprep density gradient centrifugation and were stained directly, without being cultured. So that batch effects would be minimized, each experiment stained and sorted samples in pairs, pairing one healthy donor with one patient. The CDR3 runs 14 amino acids, cysteine and phenylalanine included. CDR3 DNA is the only sequence kept; it has 42 bases, read in frame from the first base. V and J lose 2 bases and 1 base, and a span of 9 bases separates them. Looking up the germline V gene (reference sequence) yields CDR1 SGHNT and CDR2 YYREEE.

What was sequenced was naive CD4+ T cells from blood. In light of the paper, this sample's cell subset or site label describes: true naive CD4+ T cells. The rearranged chain carries TRBV5-4 and TRBJ1-1; 5 matching bases give a weak D call of TRBD1. This TCR was sampled from a man under 40 with type 1 diabetes. This receptor has the CDR3 CASSLGVANTEAFF. At the DNA level, the sequence is TGTGCCAGCAGCTTAGGGGTGGCGAACACTGAAGCTTTCTTT.